This T cell receptor (beta chain) was sequenced in a study of cytomegalovirus exposure and HLA in healthy donors. About this clone: As yet, its antigen is unknown.

Study-wide findings and caveats: A later analysis found first-cohort TCR clusters tended to co-occur in the 90 to 150 validation repertoires.

An approximately 120-subject validation cohort, separate from the approximately 610-subject first cohort, supplied the donors. Using immunoSEQ multiplex PCR, the repertoire was profiled, and TCRdb retains in-frame clones only, with some absent. The sample has about 360,000 clones, 80% to 90% seen once; the top ten hold roughly 0.82%. The clonotype was recovered from a woman in her late teens or twenties in good health and CMV-seronegative. The sample taken for sequencing was PBMCs.

CDR3 DNA: TGCAGCGTGGCCCCGGGTGGTAGCGGGCCCTACGAGCAGTACTTC. The encoded protein is CSVAPGGSGPYEQYF. The chain combines TRBV29-1 with TRBJ2-7; 7 bases agree with TRBD2. The CDR3 spans 15 residues. J was trimmed by 2 bases and V by 6 bases; bases with no gene match: 13. Per germline, CDR1 SQVTM and CDR2 ANQGSEA.